This T cell receptor (beta chain) was identified in a study of blood T cell repertoires in COVID-19. At the level of the study: Some COVID-19 samples were acute and others convalescent; all came from the United States, Italy and Spain. Sources were T cells, B-cell-depleted T cells, or PBMCs; the material itself was cDNA or gDNA.

This CDR3 is built from 19 residues. V dropped 6 bases and J dropped 3; count of bases not matched to a gene: 18. Germline V gene data show CDR1 as ENHRY and CDR2 as SYGVKD. Only one count was recorded for this clone. Clones were sequenced by immunoSEQ multiplex PCR, and TCRdb holds only the in-frame ones, with some missing. The sample shows 390,000 or so clones, approximately 89% of them seen only once. The receptor was derived from a woman aged 25 to 39 with COVID-19, enrolled during active disease. The chain couples TRBV10-3 to TRBJ2-3; 10 bases are shared with TRBD2. The sample comprised peripheral blood. The CDR3 nucleotides are TGTGCCATCAGGCCGGGACTAGCGCCCGCCCCGCAAAAGACAGATACGCAGTATTTT. Its translation: CAIRPGLAPAPQKTDTQYF.